This is a list of T cell receptor beta chains from one sample in a study of T cells in Graves' hyperthyroidism and ophthalmopathy. A single record per CDR3 protein comes from TCRdb applying MiXCR to the multiplex PCR reads. Among about 350,000 distinct CDR3 sequences listed, 15% to 20% were seen once. Sequenced input: blood. The receptors derive from a woman between 40 and 55 years old with Graves' ophthalmopathy. Each CDR3 is given with its conserved first and last residue. A D gene is named only where the DNA matches it firmly. Size values are once, few and many counts, or a class for expanded clones, and some rows have none.

TRBJ2-5,TRBV7-8,many,TRBD1,TGTGCCAGCAGCTTAGCGAGGACAGGGGGATGGGAGACCCAGTACTTC,CASSLARTGGWETQYF
TRBJ1-5,TRBV6-1,many,-,TGTGCCACCACTCCGTCCGGACGAAATCAGCCCCAGCATTTT,CATTPSGRNQPQHF
TRBJ2-7,TRBV2,many,TRBD2,TGTGCCAGCAGTATAGCGGGGGGGAGCTCCTACGAGCAGTACTTC,CASSIAGGSSYEQYF
TRBJ2-1,TRBV11-2,many,TRBD2,TGTGCCAGCAGCTTTCAGCGGGATAGGGGCCATGAGCAGTTCTTC,CASSFQRDRGHEQFF
TRBJ1-2,TRBV10-3,many,-,TGTGCCATCAGTGAGCCGGACCTCTTCGGGTATGGCTACACCTTC,CAISEPDLFGYGYTF
TRBJ2-5,TRBV5-1,few,-,TGCGCCAGCAGCGGGGGAACAGTGAGCCAAGAGACCCAGTACTTC,CASSGGTVSQETQYF
TRBJ2-7,TRBV11-2,few,TRBD1,TGTGCCAGCAGCTTAAGACAGGGGGCCAACGAGCAGTACTTC,CASSLRQGANEQYF
TRBJ1-2,TRBV7-2,few,-,TGTGCCAGCAGCGACTACCAGGGAGGCTACACCTTC,CASSDYQGGYTF
TRBJ1-2,TRBV12-3/TRBV12-4,-,-,TGTGCCAGCAGTGAATTGGGGTCTAACTACGGCTACACCTTC,CASSELGSNYGYTF
TRBJ1-5,TRBV6-2/TRBV6-3,many,-,TGTGCCAGCACCCGGGGGGCGCAGGGTCAGCCCCAGCATTTT,CASTRGAQGQPQHF
TRBJ2-7,TRBV29-1,many,TRBD1,TGCAGCGTTGAAGATCGGAAGGGACAGGGAGGGTACGAGCAGTACTTC,CSVEDRKGQGGYEQYF
TRBJ1-2,TRBV20-1,-,-,TGCAGTGCTAGACCTCACAGGGAACTAACTAACTATGGCTACACCTTC,CSARPHRELTNYGYTF
TRBJ2-7,TRBV27,once,-,TGTGCCAGCAGGCCGGGACTCGACCCCCACGAGCAGTACTTC,CASRPGLDPHEQYF
TRBJ1-3,TRBV11-3,many,TRBD1,TGTGCCAGCAGCCCTGTTGACAGGGGGCTAGGAAACACCATATATTTT,CASSPVDRGLGNTIYF
TRBJ1-5,TRBV18,few,TRBD1,TGTGCCAGCTCACCGCCGGGACAGCCCAATCAGCCCCAGCATTTT,CASSPPGQPNQPQHF
TRBJ2-7,TRBV9,once,TRBD1,TGTGCCAGCAGCGCCGGGACCCCGACGAGGGGGCCCGTCTACGAGCAGTACTTC,CASSAGTPTRGPVYEQYF
TRBJ1-2,TRBV19,many,-,TGTGCCAGTAGTATTGGAGGGAATAAGAACTATGGCTACACCTTC,CASSIGGNKNYGYTF
TRBJ2-7,TRBV6-1,many,-,TGTGCCAGCAGGGAGGGGACCTCCTACGAGCAGTACTTC,CASREGTSYEQYF
TRBJ1-3,TRBV12-3/TRBV12-4,-,TRBD1,TGTGCCAGCAGCGGACGACAGGGCGCCCGAAACACCATATATTTT,CASSGRQGARNTIYF
TRBJ2-7,TRBV29-1,many,-,TGCAGCGTTGAAACACCTTCGTACGAGCAGTACTTC,CSVETPSYEQYF
TRBJ1-2,TRBV7-3,few,-,TGTGCCAGCATCGGACGCCTCTATGGCTACATCTTC,CASIGRLYGYIF
TRBJ2-2,TRBV2,many,TRBD2,TGTGCCAGCAGTGAATTGCGGGGGTTCACCGGGGAGCTGTTTTTT,CASSELRGFTGELFF
TRBJ1-1,TRBV20-1,many,-,TGCAGTGCTAGCCGTGGGAATGAGGCTTTCTTT,CSASRGNEAFF
TRBJ2-7,TRBV12-3/TRBV12-4,-,-,TGTGCCAGCAGCCGCATTTTCCCGGTGCGCGAGCAGTACTTC,CASSRIFPVREQYF
TRBJ2-7,TRBV20-1,many,TRBD2,TGCAGTGCTAGTCAATCGGGACTACGTTACGAGCAGTACTTC,CSASQSGLRYEQYF
TRBJ1-3,TRBV9,-,-,TGTGCCAGCAGCGTAGTCGACAGCTCTGGAAACACCATATATTTT,CASSVVDSSGNTIYF
TRBJ2-5,TRBV28,many,-,TGTGCCAGCAGTTTTTCGGTTGGTGGAGGGGGCTGGGAGACCCAGTACTTC,CASSFSVGGGGWETQYF
TRBJ2-2,TRBV27,many,-,TGTGCCAGCAGTTTAGGGGTTGGCACCGGGGAGCTGTTTTTT,CASSLGVGTGELFF
TRBJ2-5,TRBV12-3/TRBV12-4,many,TRBD2,TGTGCCAGCAGTTTAACTAGCGGGCTGTATAAAGAGACCCAGTACTTC,CASSLTSGLYKETQYF
TRBJ1-1,TRBV10-3,-,-,TGTGCCACTATGACTGGGACTGAAGCTTTCTTT,CATMTGTEAFF
TRBJ1-5,TRBV16,-,-,TGTGCCAGCAGCCAAGCGTTCTTAGGTGGGACACAACATCAGCCCCAGCATTTT,CASSQAFLGGTQHQPQHF
TRBJ2-6,TRBV11-2,-,TRBD1,TGTGCCAGCACCGCCCAGGGGGAGAGTCTGTTCTCTGGGGCCAACGTCCTGACTTTC,CASTAQGESLFSGANVLTF
TRBJ2-2,TRBV7-2,-,-,TGTGCCAGCACCAAGGGGGGTTCGAACACCGGGGAGCTGTTTTTT,CASTKGGSNTGELFF
TRBJ2-7,TRBV6-1,many,-,TGTGCCAGCAGTGAAGAGGATAGCGGTACCTACGAGCAGTACTTC,CASSEEDSGTYEQYF
TRBJ1-6,TRBV30,many,TRBD1,TGTGCCGGACAGGAATATAATTCACCCCTCCACTTT,CAGQEYNSPLHF
TRBJ1-2,TRBV6-1,many,TRBD1,TGTGCCAGCACCTATGGAGGGGGGACAGGGGGCCATGGCTACACCTTC,CASTYGGGTGGHGYTF
TRBJ1-2,TRBV9,many,-,TGTGCCAGCAGCGTAGCTCCCGGGACGAACTATGGCTACACCTTC,CASSVAPGTNYGYTF
TRBJ2-5,TRBV4-2,many,TRBD2,TGTGCCAGCAGCCAAGGGGCTAGCGGGAGACAAGAGACCCAGTACTTC,CASSQGASGRQETQYF
TRBJ1-2,TRBV30,many,-,TGTGCCTGGGGTAGAGACTATGGCTACACCTTC,CAWGRDYGYTF
TRBJ2-7,TRBV7-2,many,TRBD1,TGTGCCAGCAGCTTTGGGAGTTCGGACAGGGGGGAATCCTACGAGCAGTACTTC,CASSFGSSDRGESYEQYF
TRBJ2-2,TRBV12-5,many,-,TGTGCTAGTGGTTTGGGGGATAACACCGGGGAGCTGTTTTTT,CASGLGDNTGELFF
TRBJ1-2,TRBV28,few,-,TGTGCCAGCAGTTCCGGGGGGGGGGAAATGAACTATGGCTACACCTTC,CASSSGGGEMNYGYTF
TRBJ1-1,TRBV19,many,TRBD1,TGTGCCAGTACCAGGGGGCGCGGGATGAACACTGAAGCTTTCTTT,CASTRGRGMNTEAFF
TRBJ2-7,TRBV6-5,many,-,TGTGCCAGCAGTTACGGCCGTGCATCCTACGAGCAGTACTTC,CASSYGRASYEQYF
TRBJ1-1,TRBV4-1,many,-,TGCGCCAGCAGCCCGTGGGGTGATGCGGGGACTGAAGCTTTCTTT,CASSPWGDAGTEAFF
TRBJ1-2,TRBV19,many,-,TGTGCCAGCACTCAGGACAGAAACTATGGCTACACCTTC,CASTQDRNYGYTF
TRBJ2-7,TRBV5-1,many,-,TGCGCCAGCAGCTTGGCCGGGGACATCCCGTACGAGCAGTACTTC,CASSLAGDIPYEQYF
TRBJ2-7,TRBV4-1,many,-,TGCGCCAGCAGCCCGACTAGTTACTCCTACGAGCAGTACTTC,CASSPTSYSYEQYF
TRBJ2-7,TRBV11-1,many,-,TGTGCCAGCACCTCTAATGGCAGACCCTACGAGCAGTACTTC,CASTSNGRPYEQYF
TRBJ1-5,TRBV4-1,many,-,TGCGCCAGCAGCCAAGATACACGCAATCAGCCCCAGCATTTT,CASSQDTRNQPQHF
TRBJ2-4,TRBV12-3/TRBV12-4,many,TRBD1,TGTGCCAGCAGTTTAGCTAGGGGGCTAGCCAAAAACATTCAGTACTTC,CASSLARGLAKNIQYF
TRBJ2-7,TRBV12-3/TRBV12-4,many,-,TGTGCCAGCAGTAGGACGGCGACCTACGAGCAGTACTTC,CASSRTATYEQYF
TRBJ1-5,TRBV19,many,TRBD1,TGTGCCAGTAGCGGGAGACAGGGGACAAGCAATCAGCCCCAGCATTTT,CASSGRQGTSNQPQHF
TRBJ2-5,TRBV6-1,-,TRBD2,TGTGCCAGCAGTGAATTTGGGACTAGCGGGAGGAGGGAGACCCAGTACTTC,CASSEFGTSGRRETQYF
TRBJ2-7,TRBV20-1,many,-,TGCAGTGTTAGAAGGTTGGTGGGTACAACTAACGAGCAGTACTTC,CSVRRLVGTTNEQYF
TRBJ1-5,TRBV12-3/TRBV12-4,many,TRBD1,TGTGCCAGCAGAAGTACAGGGGGAAACAATCAGCCCCAGCATTTT,CASRSTGGNNQPQHF
TRBJ1-5,TRBV20-1,many,-,TGCAGTGCTACACAGGGAGCTGGGTCGGGTGGTCAGCCCCAGCATTTT,CSATQGAGSGGQPQHF